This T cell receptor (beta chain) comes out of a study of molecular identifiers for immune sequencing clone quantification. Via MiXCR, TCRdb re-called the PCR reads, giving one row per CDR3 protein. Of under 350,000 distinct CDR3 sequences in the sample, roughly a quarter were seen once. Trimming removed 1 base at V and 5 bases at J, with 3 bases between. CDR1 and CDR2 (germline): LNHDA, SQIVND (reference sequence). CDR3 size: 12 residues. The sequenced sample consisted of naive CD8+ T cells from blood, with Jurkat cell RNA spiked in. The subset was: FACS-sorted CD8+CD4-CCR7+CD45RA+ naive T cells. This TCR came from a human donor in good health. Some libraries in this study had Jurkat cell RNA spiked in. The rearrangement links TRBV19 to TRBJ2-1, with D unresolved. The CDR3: CASSIVNNEQFF. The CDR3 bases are TGTGCCAGTAGTATAGTGAACAATGAGCAGTTCTTC.